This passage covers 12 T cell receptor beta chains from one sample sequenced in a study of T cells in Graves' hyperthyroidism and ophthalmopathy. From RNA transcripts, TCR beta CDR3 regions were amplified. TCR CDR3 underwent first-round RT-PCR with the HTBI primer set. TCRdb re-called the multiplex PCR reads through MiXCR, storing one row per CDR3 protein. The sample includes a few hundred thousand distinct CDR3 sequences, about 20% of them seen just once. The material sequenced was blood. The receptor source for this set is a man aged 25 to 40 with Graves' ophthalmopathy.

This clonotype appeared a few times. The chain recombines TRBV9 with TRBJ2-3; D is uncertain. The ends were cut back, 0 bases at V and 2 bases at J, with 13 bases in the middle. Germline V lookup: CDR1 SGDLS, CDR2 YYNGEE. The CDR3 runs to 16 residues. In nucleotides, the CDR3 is TGTGCCAGCAGCGTAGGAGACCAGGCGTCCACAGATACGCAGTATTTT. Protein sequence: CASSVGDQASTDTQYF.

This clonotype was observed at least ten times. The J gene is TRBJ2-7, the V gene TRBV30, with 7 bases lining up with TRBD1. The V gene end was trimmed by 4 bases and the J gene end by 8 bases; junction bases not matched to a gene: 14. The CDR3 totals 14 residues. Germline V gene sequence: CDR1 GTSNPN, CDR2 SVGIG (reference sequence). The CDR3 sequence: CAWTHMQGEMKQYF. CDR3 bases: TGTGCCTGGACACATATGCAGGGGGAAATGAAGCAGTACTTC.

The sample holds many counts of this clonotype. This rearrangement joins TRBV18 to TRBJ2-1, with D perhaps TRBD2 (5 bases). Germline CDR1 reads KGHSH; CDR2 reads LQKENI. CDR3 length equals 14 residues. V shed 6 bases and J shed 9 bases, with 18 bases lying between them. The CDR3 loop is CASSREKGMGEQFF. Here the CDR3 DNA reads TGTGCCAGCTCCCGGGAAAAAGGCATGGGTGAGCAGTTCTTC.

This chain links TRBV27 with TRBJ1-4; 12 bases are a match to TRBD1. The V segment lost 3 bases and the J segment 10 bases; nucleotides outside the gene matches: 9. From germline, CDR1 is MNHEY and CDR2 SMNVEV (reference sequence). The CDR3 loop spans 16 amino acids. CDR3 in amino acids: CASSFQPGQGALKLFF. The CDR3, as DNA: TGTGCCAGCAGTTTCCAACCGGGACAGGGGGCCCTAAAACTGTTTTTT.

The CDR3 DNA follows: TGTGCCAGAGACCGGGACAGAAATCTGAACACTGAAGCTTTCTTT. This sequence encodes CARDRDRNLNTEAFF. The chain couples TRBV6-1 to TRBJ1-1; 7 bases map to TRBD1. Germline CDR1 MNHNS, CDR2 SASEGT. This CDR3 is 15 amino acids long. With 9 bases clipped from V and 0 bases from J, the junction kept 10 bases outside the gene matches.

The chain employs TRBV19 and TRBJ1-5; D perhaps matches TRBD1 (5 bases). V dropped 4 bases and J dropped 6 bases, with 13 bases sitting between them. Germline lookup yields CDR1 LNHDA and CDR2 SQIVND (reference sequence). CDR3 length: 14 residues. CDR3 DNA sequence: TGTGCCAGTAGTACCAGACAGTCAAGTCAGCCCCAGCATTTT. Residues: CASSTRQSSQPQHF.

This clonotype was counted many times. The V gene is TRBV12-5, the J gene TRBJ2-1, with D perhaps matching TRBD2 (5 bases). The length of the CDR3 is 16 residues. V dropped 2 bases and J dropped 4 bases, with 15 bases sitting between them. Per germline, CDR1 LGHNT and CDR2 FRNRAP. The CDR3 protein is CASGLPRLQAYNEQFF. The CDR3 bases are TGTGCTAGTGGTTTGCCCCGACTACAAGCTTACAATGAGCAGTTCTTC. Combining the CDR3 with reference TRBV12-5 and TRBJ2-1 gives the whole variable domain DARVTQTPRHKVTEMGQEVTMRCQPILGHNTVFWYRQTMMQGLELLAYFRNRAPLDDSGMPKDRFSAEMPDATLATLKIQPSEPRDSAVYFCASGLPRLQAYNEQFFGPGTRLTVL.

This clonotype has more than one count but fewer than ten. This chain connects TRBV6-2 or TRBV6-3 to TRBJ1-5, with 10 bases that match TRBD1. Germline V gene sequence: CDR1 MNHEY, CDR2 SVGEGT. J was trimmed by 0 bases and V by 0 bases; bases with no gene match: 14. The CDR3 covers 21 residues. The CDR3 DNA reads TGTGCCAGCAGTTACTCTATTCCCGGGACAGGGGTTCGATATAGCAATCAGCCCCAGCATTTT. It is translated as CASSYSIPGTGVRYSNQPQHF.

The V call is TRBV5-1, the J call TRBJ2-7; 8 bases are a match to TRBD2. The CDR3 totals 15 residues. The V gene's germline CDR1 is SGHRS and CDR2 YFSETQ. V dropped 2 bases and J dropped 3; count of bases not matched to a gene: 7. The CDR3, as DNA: TGCGCCAGCAGCTTAGGACTAACTAGCGGCTACGAGCAGTACTTC. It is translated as CASSLGLTSGYEQYF.

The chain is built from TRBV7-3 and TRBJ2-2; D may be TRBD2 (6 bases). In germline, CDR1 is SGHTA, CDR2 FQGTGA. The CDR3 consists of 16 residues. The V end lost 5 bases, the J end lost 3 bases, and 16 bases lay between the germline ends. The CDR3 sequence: CASSRNQGGDTGELFF. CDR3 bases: TGTGCCAGCAGCCGAAACCAGGGCGGGGACACCGGGGAGCTGTTTTTT.

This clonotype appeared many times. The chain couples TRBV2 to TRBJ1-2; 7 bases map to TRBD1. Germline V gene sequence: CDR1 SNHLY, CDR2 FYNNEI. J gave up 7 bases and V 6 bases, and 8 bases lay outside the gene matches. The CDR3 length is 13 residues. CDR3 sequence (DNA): TGTGCCAGCAGCGTCCGGGCAGGGGGTGGCTACACCTTC. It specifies CASSVRAGGGYTF.

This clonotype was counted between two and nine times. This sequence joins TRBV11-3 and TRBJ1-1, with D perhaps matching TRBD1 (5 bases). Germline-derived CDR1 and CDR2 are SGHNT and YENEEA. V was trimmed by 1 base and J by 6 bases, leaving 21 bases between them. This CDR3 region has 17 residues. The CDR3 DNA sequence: TGTGCCAGCAGCTTAGGAGTCCACCCAGGGTCCAACTCTGAAGCTTTCTTT. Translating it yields CASSLGVHPGSNSEAFF.